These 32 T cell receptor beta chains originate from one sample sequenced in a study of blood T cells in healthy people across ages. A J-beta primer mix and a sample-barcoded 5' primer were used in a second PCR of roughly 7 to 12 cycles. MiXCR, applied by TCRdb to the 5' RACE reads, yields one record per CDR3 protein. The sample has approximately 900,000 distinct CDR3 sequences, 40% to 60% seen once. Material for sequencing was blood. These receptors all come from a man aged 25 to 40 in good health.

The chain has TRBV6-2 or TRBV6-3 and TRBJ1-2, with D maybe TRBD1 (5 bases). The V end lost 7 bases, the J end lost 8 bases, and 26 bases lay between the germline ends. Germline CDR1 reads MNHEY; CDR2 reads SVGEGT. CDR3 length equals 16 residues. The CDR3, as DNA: TGTGCCAGCATCGCCGGGGGAAGAACCTATGTAGGAGGCTACACCTTC. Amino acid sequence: CASIAGGRTYVGGYTF.

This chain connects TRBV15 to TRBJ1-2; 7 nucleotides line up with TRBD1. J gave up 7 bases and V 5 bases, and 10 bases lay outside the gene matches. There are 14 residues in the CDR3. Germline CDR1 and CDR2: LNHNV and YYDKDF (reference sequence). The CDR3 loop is CATSGTEVPLGYTF. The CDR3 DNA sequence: TGTGCCACCAGCGGGACAGAGGTTCCCCTTGGCTACACCTTC.

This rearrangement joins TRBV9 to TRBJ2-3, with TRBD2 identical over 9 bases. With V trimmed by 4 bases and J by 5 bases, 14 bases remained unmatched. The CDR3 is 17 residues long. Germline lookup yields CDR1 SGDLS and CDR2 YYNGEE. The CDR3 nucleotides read TGTGCCAGCAGCCCGAGGGGTGCGGGGGGGCATAAAGATACGCAGTATTTT. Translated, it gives CASSPRGAGGHKDTQYF.

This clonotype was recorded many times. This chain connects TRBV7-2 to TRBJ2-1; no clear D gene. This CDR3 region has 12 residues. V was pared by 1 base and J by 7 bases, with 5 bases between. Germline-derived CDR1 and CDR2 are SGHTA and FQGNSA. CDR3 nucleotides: TGTGCCAGCAGCTTAGGAGCGAATGAGCAGTTCTTC. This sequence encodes CASSLGANEQFF.

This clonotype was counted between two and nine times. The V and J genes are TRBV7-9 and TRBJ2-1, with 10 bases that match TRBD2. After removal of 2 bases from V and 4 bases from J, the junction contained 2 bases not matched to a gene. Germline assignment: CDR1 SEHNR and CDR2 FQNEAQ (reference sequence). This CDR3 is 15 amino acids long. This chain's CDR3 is CASSLQLAGYNEQFF. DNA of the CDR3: TGTGCCAGCAGCTTACAACTAGCGGGGTACAATGAGCAGTTCTTC. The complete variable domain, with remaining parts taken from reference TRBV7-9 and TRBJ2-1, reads DTGVSQNPRHKITKRGQNVTFRCDPISEHNRLYWYRQTLGQGPEFLTYFQNEAQLEKSRLLSDRFSAERPKGSFSTLEIQRTEQGDSAMYLCASSLQLAGYNEQFFGPGTRLTVL.

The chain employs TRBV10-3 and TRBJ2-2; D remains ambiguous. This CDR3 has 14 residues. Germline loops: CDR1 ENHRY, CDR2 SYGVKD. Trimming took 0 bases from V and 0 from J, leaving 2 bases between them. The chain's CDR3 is CAISESANTGELFF. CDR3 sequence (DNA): TGTGCCATCAGTGAGTCTGCGAACACCGGGGAGCTGTTTTTT.

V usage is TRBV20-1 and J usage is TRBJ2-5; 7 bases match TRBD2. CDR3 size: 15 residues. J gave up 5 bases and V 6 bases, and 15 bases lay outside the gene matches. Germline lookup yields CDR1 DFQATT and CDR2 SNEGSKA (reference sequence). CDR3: CSATPGLTRRETQYF. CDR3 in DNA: TGCAGTGCCACCCCGGGACTAACCCGCAGGGAGACCCAGTACTTC.

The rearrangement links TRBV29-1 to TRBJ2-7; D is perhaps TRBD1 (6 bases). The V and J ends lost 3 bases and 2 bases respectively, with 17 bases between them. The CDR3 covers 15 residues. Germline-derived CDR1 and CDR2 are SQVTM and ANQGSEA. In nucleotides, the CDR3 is TGCAGCGTTGAGATGGGGATGACAGGAGCCTACGAGCAGTACTTC. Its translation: CSVEMGMTGAYEQYF.

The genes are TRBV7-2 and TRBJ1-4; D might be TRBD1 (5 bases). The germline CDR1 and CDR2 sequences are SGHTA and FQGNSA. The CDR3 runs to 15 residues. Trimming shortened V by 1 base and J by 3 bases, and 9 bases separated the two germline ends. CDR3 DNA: TGTGCCAGCAGCTTAGTTGGGGGATCTAATGAAAAACTGTTTTTT. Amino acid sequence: CASSLVGGSNEKLFF.

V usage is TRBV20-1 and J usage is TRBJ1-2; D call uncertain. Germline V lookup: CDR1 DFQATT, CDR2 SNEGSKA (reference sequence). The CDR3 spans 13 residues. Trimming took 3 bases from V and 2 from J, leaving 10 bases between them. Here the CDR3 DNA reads TGCAGTGCTAGCGGGCGGATGAACTATGGCTACACCTTC. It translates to CSASGRMNYGYTF.

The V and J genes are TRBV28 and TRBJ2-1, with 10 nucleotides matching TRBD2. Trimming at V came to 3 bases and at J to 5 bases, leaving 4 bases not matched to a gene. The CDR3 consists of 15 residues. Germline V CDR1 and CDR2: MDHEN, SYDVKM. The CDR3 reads CASSFLAGVNNEQFF. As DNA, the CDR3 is TGTGCCAGCAGTTTCCTAGCGGGGGTCAACAATGAGCAGTTCTTC.

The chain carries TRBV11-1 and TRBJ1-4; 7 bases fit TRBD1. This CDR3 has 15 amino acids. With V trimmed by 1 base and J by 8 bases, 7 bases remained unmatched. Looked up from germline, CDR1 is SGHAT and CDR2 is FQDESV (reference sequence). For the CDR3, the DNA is TGTGCCAGCAGCTTAGAAGGGACAGCCACCGAAAAACTGTTTTTT. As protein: CASSLEGTATEKLFF.

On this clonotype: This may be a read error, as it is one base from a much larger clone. In nucleotides, the CDR3 is TGTGCCAGCAGTTTAGAGACCACTGAAGCTTTCTTT. Protein product: CASSLETTEAFF. The gene calls are TRBV12-3 or TRBV12-4 and TRBJ1-1; D gene uncertain. The CDR3 is 12 residues long. V was shortened by 1 base and J by 4 bases, with 4 bases between the two germline ends.

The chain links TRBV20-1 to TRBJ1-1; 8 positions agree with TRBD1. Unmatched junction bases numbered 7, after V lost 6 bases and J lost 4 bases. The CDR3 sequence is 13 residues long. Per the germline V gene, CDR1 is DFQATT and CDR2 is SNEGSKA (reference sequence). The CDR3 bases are TGCAGTGCCCGAATACAGGGGGGCACTGAAGCTTTCTTT. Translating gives CSARIQGGTEAFF.

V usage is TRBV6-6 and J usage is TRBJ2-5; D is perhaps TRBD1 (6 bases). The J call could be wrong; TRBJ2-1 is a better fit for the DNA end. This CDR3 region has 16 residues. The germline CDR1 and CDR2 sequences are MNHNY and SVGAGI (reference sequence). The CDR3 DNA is TGTGCCAGCAGTTACCGCCCAGGGGCAGGTATCGAGACCCAGTTCTTC. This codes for CASSYRPGAGIETQFF.

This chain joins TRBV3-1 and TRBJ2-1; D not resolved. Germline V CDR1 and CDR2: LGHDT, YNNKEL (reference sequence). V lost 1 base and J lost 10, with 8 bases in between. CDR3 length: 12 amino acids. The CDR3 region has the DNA TGTGCCAGCAGCCAAGTACGGACCGAGCAGTTCTTC. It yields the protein CASSQVRTEQFF.

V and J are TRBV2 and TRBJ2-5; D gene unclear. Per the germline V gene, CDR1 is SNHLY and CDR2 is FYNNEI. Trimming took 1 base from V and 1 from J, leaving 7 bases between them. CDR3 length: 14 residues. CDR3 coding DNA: TGTGCCAGCAGTGAAGGCAGGATCCAAGAGACCCAGTACTTC. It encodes CASSEGRIQETQYF.

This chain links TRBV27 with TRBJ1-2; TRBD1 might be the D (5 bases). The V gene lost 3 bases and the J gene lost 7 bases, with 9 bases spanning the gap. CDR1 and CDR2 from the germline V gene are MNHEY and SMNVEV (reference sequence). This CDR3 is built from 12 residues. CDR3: CASSFFGGGYTF. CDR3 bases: TGTGCCAGCAGTTTTTTCGGGGGTGGCTACACCTTC.

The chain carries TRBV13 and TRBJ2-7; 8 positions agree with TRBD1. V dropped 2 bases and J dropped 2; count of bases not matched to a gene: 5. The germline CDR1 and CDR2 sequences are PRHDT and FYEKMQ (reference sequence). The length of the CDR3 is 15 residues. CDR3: CASSLNQGATYEQYF. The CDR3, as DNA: TGTGCCAGCAGCTTAAACCAGGGGGCGACCTACGAGCAGTACTTC.

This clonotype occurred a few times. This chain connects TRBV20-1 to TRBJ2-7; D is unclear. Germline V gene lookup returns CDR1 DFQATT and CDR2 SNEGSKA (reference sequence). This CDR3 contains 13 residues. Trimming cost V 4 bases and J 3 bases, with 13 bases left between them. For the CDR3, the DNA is TGCAGTGCTATATCACACAAGAGCTACGAGCAGTACTTC. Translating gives CSAISHKSYEQYF.

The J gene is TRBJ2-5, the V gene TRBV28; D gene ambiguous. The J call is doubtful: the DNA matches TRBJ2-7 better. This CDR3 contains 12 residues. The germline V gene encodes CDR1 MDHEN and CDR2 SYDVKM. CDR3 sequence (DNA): TGTGCCAGCAGTTTTGTTCACTACGAGCAGTACTTC. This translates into CASSFVHYEQYF.

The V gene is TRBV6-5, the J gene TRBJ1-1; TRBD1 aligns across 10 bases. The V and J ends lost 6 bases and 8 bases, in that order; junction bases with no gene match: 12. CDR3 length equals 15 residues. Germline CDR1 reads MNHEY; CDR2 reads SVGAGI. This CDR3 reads CASSLSLPGQGEAFF. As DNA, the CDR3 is TGTGCCAGCAGCCTAAGCCTCCCGGGACAGGGGGAAGCTTTCTTT.

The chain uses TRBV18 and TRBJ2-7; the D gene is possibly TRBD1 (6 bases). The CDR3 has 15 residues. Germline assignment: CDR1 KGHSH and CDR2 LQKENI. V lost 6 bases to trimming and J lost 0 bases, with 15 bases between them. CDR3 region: CASSPTRQDSYEQYF. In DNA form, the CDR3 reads TGTGCCAGCTCGCCGACCAGACAGGACTCCTACGAGCAGTACTTC.

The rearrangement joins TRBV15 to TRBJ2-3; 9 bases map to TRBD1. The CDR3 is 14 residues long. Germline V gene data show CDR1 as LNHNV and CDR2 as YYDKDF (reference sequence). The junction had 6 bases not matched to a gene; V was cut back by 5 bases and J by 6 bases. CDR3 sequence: CATSRGTGFDTQYF. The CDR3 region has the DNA TGTGCCACCAGCCGGGGGACAGGGTTTGATACGCAGTATTTT. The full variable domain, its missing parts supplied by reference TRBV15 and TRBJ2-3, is DAMVIQNPRYQVTQFGKPVTLSCSQTLNHNVMYWYQQKSSQAPKLLFHYYDKDFNNEADTPDNFQSRRPNTSFCFLDIRSPGLGDTAMYLCATSRGTGFDTQYFGPGTRLTVL.

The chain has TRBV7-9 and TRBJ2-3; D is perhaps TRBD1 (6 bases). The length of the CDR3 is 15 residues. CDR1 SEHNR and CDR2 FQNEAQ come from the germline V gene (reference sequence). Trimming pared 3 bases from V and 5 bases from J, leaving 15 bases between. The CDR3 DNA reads TGTGCCAGCAGCTTGGGACATCCTATAGTAGATACGCAGTATTTT. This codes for CASSLGHPIVDTQYF.

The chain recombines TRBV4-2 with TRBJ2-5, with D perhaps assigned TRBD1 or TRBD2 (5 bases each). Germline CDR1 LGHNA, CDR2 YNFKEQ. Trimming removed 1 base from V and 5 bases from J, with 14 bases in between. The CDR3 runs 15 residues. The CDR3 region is CASSQVTGTLETQYF. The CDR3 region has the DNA TGTGCCAGCAGCCAAGTTACTGGGACCCTCGAGACCCAGTACTTC.

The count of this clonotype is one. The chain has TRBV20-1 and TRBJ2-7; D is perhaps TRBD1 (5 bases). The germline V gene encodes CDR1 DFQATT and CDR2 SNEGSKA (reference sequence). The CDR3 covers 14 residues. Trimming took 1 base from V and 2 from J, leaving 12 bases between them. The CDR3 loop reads CSARVEQEPYEQYF. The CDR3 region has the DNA TGCAGTGCTAGAGTGGAACAGGAACCCTACGAGCAGTACTTC.

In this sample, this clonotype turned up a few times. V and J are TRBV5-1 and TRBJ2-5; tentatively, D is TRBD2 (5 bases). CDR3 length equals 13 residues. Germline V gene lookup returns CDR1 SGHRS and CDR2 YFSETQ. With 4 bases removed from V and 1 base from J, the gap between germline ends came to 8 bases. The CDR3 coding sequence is TGCGCCAGCAGCACTAGGACCCAAGAGACCCAGTACTTC. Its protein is CASSTRTQETQYF.

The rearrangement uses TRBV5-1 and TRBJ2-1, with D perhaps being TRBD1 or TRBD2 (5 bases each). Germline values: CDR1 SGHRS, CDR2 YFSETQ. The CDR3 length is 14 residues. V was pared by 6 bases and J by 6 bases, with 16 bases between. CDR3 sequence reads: CASTLGTGINEQFF. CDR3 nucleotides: TGCGCCAGCACCCTTGGGACGGGGATCAATGAGCAGTTCTTC.

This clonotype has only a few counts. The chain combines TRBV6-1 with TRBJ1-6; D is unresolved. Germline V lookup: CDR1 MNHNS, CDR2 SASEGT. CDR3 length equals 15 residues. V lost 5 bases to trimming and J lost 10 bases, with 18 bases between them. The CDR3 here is CASSPSGAARSPLHF. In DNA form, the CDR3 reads TGTGCCAGCAGTCCCTCGGGTGCGGCGAGGTCACCCCTCCACTTT.

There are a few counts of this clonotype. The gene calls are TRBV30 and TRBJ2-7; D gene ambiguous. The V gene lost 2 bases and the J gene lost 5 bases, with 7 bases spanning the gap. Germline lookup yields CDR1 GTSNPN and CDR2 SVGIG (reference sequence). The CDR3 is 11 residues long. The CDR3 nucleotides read TGTGCCTGGAGTCAAGGGCACGAGCAGTACTTC. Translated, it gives CAWSQGHEQYF.

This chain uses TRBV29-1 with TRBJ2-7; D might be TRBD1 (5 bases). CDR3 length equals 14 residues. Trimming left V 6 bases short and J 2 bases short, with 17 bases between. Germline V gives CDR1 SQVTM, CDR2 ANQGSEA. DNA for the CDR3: TGCAGCGTAGATACAGGTTTGTCCCCCTACGAGCAGTACTTC. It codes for CSVDTGLSPYEQYF.